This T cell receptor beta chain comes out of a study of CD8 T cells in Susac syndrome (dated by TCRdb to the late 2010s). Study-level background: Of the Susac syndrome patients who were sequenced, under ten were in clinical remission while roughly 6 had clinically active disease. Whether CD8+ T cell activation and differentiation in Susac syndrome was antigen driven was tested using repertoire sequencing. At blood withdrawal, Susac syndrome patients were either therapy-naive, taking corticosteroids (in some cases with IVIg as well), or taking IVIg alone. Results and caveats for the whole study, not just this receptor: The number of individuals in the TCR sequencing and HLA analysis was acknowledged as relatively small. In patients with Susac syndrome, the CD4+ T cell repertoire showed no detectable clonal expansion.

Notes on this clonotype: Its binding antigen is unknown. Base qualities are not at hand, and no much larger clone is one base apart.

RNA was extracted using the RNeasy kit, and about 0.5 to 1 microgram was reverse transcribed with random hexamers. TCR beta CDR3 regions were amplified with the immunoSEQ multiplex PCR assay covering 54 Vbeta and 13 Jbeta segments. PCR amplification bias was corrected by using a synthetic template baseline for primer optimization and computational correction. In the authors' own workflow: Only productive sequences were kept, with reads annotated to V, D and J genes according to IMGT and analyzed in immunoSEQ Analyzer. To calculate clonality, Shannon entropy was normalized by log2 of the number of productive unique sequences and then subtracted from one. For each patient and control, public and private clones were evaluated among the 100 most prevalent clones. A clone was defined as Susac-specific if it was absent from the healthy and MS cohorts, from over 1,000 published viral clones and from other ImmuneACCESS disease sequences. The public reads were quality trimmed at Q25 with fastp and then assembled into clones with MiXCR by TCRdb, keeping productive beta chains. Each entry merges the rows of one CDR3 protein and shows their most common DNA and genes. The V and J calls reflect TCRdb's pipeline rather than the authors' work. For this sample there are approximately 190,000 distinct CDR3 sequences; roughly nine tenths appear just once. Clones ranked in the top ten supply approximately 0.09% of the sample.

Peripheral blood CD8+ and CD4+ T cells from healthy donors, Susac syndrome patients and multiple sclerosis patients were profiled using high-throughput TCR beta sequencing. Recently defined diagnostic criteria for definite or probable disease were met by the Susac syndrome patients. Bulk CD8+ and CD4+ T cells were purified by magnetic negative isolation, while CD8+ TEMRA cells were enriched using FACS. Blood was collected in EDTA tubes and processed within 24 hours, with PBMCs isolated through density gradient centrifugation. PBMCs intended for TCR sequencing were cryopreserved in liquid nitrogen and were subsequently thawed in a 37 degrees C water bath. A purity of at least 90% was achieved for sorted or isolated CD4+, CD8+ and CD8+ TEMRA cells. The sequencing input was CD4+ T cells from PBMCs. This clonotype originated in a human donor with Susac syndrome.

The CDR3 amino acid sequence is: CAWNEGVRTEAFF. The DNA reads TGTGCCTGGAATGAAGGTGTGCGGACTGAAGCTTTCTTT. The rearranged chain carries TRBV30 and TRBJ1-1; confidence is insufficient to name the D gene. Deletion took 4 bases off V and 5 bases off J, with a span of 14 bases between the germline ends. There are 13 amino acids in the CDR3, from cysteine to phenylalanine inclusive. The DNA shown is the 39-base CDR3, in frame from base 1. CDR1 and CDR2 are drawn from the germline V gene (reference sequence): GTSNPN, SVGIG. The full variable domain, completed from the reference TRBV30 and TRBJ1-1 proteins outside the CDR3, reads SQTIHQWPATLVQPVGSPLSLECTVEGTSNPNLYWYRQAAGRGLQLLFYSVGIGQISSEVPQNLSASRPQDRQFILSSKKLLLSDSGFYLCAWNEGVRTEAFFGQGTRLTVV.